This T cell receptor (beta chain) was captured in a study of blood T cell repertoires in COVID-19 (TCRdb year 2020). About the full investigation: The collaborator samples originated in the United States, Italy and Spain and spanned the acute and convalescent phases of COVID-19. The prospective study material was composed of cDNA or gDNA derived from T cells, B-cell-depleted T cells, or PBMCs. Subjects who had been exposed to COVID-19, were actively infected with it, or had recovered from it provided the deeply sampled blood TCRbeta repertoires that made up the dataset. The repertoires were released in a freely available public database intended as a resource for research on the immune response to SARS-CoV-2. Samples were obtained from the ongoing ImmuneRACE study (first 160 participants) and from 1,254 subjects provided by 6 global collaborators. Sample metadata almost always included a de-identified subject ID, COVID-19 status, age in years and sex. Where available, HLA class I and class II types were obtained from metadata supplied by the sample provider rather than from assay-based typing. Overall study results and their limits: The amount of clinical and demographic metadata varied by source and participant and was provided uncurated.

Whole blood was collected in K2EDTA tubes by collaborating institutions according to the institutions' own protocols. For TCRbeta analysis, collaborators shipped samples in one of three forms: frozen whole blood, isolated PBMCs, or DNA extracted from either of those sample types. On this clone: This clone's antigen is unknown. Nothing much larger sits one base from this clone, and base qualities are not available.

TCRbeta CDR3 regions were amplified from genomic DNA by means of the immunoSEQ Assay, a bias-controlled multiplex PCR. The source study handled its data this way. Nucleated cell counts per sample were estimated from amplification of reference gene primers within the assay. To quantify the absolute abundance of each unique TCRbeta CDR3 rearrangement, sequence reads were collapsed and filtered. For each sample, productive Simpson clonality was calculated by taking the square root of Simpson's diversity index across productive rearrangements. As stored in TCRdb, this immuneACCESS dataset retains in-frame rearrangements with V and J assigned. A fraction of the clones does not appear; measured against another copy, unresolved V genes explain less than half of the discrepancy, and the remainder lacks a known reason. V and J calls and clone size are given by that table; D and trimming were obtained from the DNA. For this sample the table gives 110,000 or so clones, of which around 84% were detected only once. The ten largest clonotypes hold around 8.5% of the sample.

The CDR3 spans 15 residues, from the cysteine through the phenylalanine. The CDR3 DNA has 45 bases and is translated from base 1. After removal of 5 bases from V and 7 bases from J, the junction retains 12 bases not matched to a gene. CDR1 and CDR2 (SNHLY, FYNNEI) derive from the germline V gene. Sequenced input: peripheral blood. The sequence derives from a woman between 40 and 50 years old with acute or convalescent COVID-19. Here the chain combines TRBV2 and TRBJ2-7, with 9 central nucleotides matching TRBD1. The DNA sequence is TGTGCCAGCAGTTGGGACAGGGCTCCCCTTCGGGAGCAGTACTTC. Its protein reads: CASSWDRAPLREQYF. The full variable domain, with segments outside the CDR3 supplied by the reference TRBV2 and TRBJ2-7 proteins, appears as EPEVTQTPSHQVTQMGQEVILRCVPISNHLYFYWYRQILGQKVEFLVSFYNNEISEKSEIFDDQFSVERPDGSNFTLKIRSTKLEDSAMYFCASSWDRAPLREQYFGPGTRLTVT.